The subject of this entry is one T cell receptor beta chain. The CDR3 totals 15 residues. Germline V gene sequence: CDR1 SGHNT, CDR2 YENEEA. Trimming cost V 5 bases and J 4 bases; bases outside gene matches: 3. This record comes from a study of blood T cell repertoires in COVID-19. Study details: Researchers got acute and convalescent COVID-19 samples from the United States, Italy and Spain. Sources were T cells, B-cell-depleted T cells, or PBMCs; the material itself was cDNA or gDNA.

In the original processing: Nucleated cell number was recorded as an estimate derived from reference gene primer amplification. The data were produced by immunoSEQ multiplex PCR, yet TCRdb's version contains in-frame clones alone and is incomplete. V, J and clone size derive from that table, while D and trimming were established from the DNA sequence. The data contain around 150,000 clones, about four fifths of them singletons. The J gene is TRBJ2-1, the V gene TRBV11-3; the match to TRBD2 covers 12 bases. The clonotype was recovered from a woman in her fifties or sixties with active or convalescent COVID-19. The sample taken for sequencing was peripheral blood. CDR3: CASSLAGGRYNEQFF. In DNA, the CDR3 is TGTGCCAGCAGCCTAGCGGGAGGGCGATACAATGAGCAGTTCTTC. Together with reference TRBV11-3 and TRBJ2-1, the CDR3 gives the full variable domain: EAGVVQSPRYKIIEKKQPVAFWCNPISGHNTLYWYLQNLGQGPELLIRYENEEAVDDSQLPKDRFSAERLKGVDSTLKIQPAELGDSAVYLCASSLAGGRYNEQFFGPGTRLTVL.